The source of this T cell receptor (beta chain) is a study of control samples from healthy donors and cancer patients. Repertoires were generated with immunoSEQ multiplex PCR, while TCRdb's copy carries only in-frame clones and drops some. Of 20,000 to 25,000 clones detected, around 84% appear once; the ten largest clones hold roughly 24%. This clone was seen only a few times. The same CDR3 is also encoded by other DNA sequences in this sample. The CDR3 loop spans 15 amino acids. Looked up from germline, CDR1 is SGHRS and CDR2 is YFSETQ. The germline V and J ends were trimmed by 1 base and 1 base, with 6 bases remaining between them.

The sample was PBMCs. The clonotype was recovered from a man in his sixties with colorectal cancer. The chain is built from TRBV5-1 and TRBJ2-6; D is unresolved. The CDR3 coding sequence is TGCGCCAGCAGCTTGTCGGAATCTGGGGCCAACGTCCTGACTTTC. Translation gives CASSLSESGANVLTF.